A single sample gave rise to the 6 T cell receptor beta chains below, sequenced in a study of regulatory T cells in long-lasting Graves disease. Relying on iRepertoire HTBI primers and Arm-PCR of CDR3 regions, the team built TCR beta libraries. TCRdb itself ran the multiplex PCR reads through MiXCR, one entry per CDR3 protein. Of some 320,000 distinct CDR3 sequences listed, 15% to 20% are singletons. Time point indicated: newly diagnosed GD, antithyroid drugs for less than 3 months. The authors made the TCR library using RNA they extracted from PBMCs. Source: peripheral blood mononuclear cells (PBMCs), taken at new diagnosis, from a patient treated with antithyroid drugs. All receptors come from a female donor with Graves disease.

The chain uses TRBV6-1 and TRBJ2-7; 12 bases are shared with TRBD2. The V gene's germline CDR1 is MNHNS and CDR2 SASEGT. The CDR3 contains 16 residues. V gave up 6 bases and J gave up 6 bases; unmatched junction bases: 12. DNA for the CDR3: TGTGCCAGCAGCACAAAACTAGCGGGAGGTGCCTCCGAGCAGTACTTC. It translates to CASSTKLAGGASEQYF.

This chain joins TRBV28 and TRBJ1-1; 10 positions match TRBD1. This CDR3 comprises 14 residues. V gave up 10 bases and J gave up 0 bases; unmatched junction bases: 5. CDR1 and CDR2 from the germline V gene are MDHEN and SYDVKM. The CDR3, as DNA: TGTGCCATCGGGACAGGGGCCTTGAACACTGAAGCTTTCTTT. Its translation is CAIGTGALNTEAFF. The whole variable domain, remainder taken from reference TRBV28 and TRBJ1-1, is DVKVTQSSRYLVKRTGEKVFLECVQDMDHENMFWYRQDPGLGLRLIYFSYDVKMKEKGDIPEGYSVSREKKERFSLILESASTNQTSMYLCAIGTGALNTEAFFGQGTRLTVV.

The table lists this clonotype with many counts. The rearrangement joins TRBV3-1 to TRBJ2-1, with unresolved D. The CDR3 consists of 12 residues. V dropped 3 bases and J dropped 8 bases, with 8 bases sitting between them. The germline V gene encodes CDR1 LGHDT and CDR2 YNNKEL (reference sequence). CDR3 coding DNA: TGTGCCAGCAGCCAGACGGCGGATGAGCAGTTCTTC. It is translated as CASSQTADEQFF.

Remarks on this clonotype: With only one base between it and a far larger clone, this is likely a read error. The genes are TRBV29-1 and TRBJ2-5; TRBD2 is a possible D gene (6 bases). Per the germline V gene, CDR1 is SQVTM and CDR2 is ANQGSEA. This CDR3 has 15 residues. V was cut by 2 bases and J by 11 bases, with 24 bases left in between. As DNA, the CDR3 is TGCAGCGTTGAATTCGGGAGAAGAACCTACAATGAGCAGTACTTC. This encodes CSVEFGRRTYNEQYF.

About this clonotype itself: A far larger clone is just one base off, so this is likely a read error. The V call is TRBV11-1, the J call TRBJ1-3; D gene uncertain. This CDR3 is 17 amino acids long. The germline gives CDR1 SGHAT, CDR2 FQDESV (reference sequence). The CDR3 spells CASSLPPVPRIGKTIYF. CDR3 coding DNA: TGTGCCAGCAGTTTACCCCCGGTGCCCCGTATTGGAAAAACCATATATTTT.

Concerning this clonotype itself: Here the CDR3 omits its conserved ending phenylalanine or tryptophan, so a read error is the likely source. This chain uses TRBV24-1 with TRBJ2-1; 7 positions agree with TRBD1. CDR3 length equals 14 residues. V dropped 3 bases and J dropped 11; count of bases not matched to a gene: 9. Per germline, CDR1 KGHDR and CDR2 SFDVKD. The CDR3 nucleotides are TGTGCCACCAGTGATGGGATCGGACAGGTGAAGCAGTTCTCC. Residues: CATSDGIGQVKQFS.